This T cell receptor (beta chain) was sequenced in a study of beta chain features in type 1 diabetes. Germline V CDR1 and CDR2: PRHDT, FYEKMQ (reference sequence). With V trimmed by 6 bases and J by 3 bases, 10 bases remained unmatched. This CDR3 comprises 16 residues. Sorted populations all had greater than 95% purity. On this clone: Antigen specificity is unknown.

The study reverse transcribed the entire isolated RNA, so it sequenced expressed TCRB transcripts. Deep immunoSEQ sequencing covered naive, central memory and regulatory T cell samples. Here immunoSEQ multiplex PCR was the method, and the copy in TCRdb shows in-frame clones only, minus some. The sample contains some 500,000 clones, about 10% of which appear only once. Study results and limitations: Whether TCRB rearrangement is influenced by HLA type was left unresolved in this analysis.

This receptor was taken from a woman aged 18-29 years in good health. The sequenced material came from naive CD4+ T cells from blood. The chain combines TRBV13 with TRBJ2-3; 9 bases line up with TRBD2. CDR3 loop: CASRRISGGLTDTQYF. The CDR3 DNA sequence: TGTGCCAGCAGGAGGATCAGCGGGGGGCTTACAGATACGCAGTATTTT. Variable domain in full (rest from reference TRBV13 and TRBJ2-3): AAGVIQSPRHLIKEKRETATLKCYPIPRHDTVYWYQQGPGQDPQFLISFYEKMQSDKGSIPDRFSAQQFSDYHSELNMSSLELGDSALYFCASRRISGGLTDTQYFGPGTRLTVL.